This T cell receptor (beta chain) stems from a study of T cell changes during pregnancy in multiple sclerosis. Repertoires were generated with immunoSEQ multiplex PCR, while TCRdb's copy carries only in-frame clones and drops some. The profile shows 79,000 or so clones, 91% of them singletons. The CDR3 has 13 residues. Trimming stripped 6 bases from V and 14 bases from J, with 17 bases between. Germline V gene sequence: CDR1 SNHLY, CDR2 FYNNEI. J is TRBJ1-6 and V is TRBV2; D gene ambiguous. The sequences come from peripheral blood, collected in the first trimester of pregnancy. This TCR derives from a female donor in good health, enrolled as a control in a pregnancy study. The DNA of the CDR3 is TGTGCCAGCAGGCCAACCGTAGAGGGTGCCCTCCACTTT. Amino acids: CASRPTVEGALHF.